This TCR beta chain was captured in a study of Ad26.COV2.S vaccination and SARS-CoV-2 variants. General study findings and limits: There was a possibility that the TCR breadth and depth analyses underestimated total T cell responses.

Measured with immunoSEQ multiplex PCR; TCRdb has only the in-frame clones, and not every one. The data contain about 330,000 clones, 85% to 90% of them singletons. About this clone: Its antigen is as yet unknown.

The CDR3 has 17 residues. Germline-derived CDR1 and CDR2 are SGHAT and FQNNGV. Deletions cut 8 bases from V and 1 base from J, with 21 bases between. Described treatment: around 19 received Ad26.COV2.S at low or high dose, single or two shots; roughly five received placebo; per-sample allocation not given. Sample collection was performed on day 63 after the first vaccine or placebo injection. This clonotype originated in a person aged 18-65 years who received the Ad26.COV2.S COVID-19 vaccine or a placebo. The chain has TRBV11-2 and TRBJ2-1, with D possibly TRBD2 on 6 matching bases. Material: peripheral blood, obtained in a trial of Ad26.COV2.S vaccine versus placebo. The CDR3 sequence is CASQKKHGGGSYNEQFF. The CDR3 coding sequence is TGTGCCAGCCAAAAAAAACACGGTGGAGGGTCCTACAATGAGCAGTTCTTC.